The 27 T cell receptor beta chains below come from one sample, sequenced in a study of blood T cell repertoires in COVID-19. Libraries were prepared by immunoSEQ multiplex PCR; TCRdb keeps only in-frame clonotypes and omits some of them. This repertoire shows about 57,000 clones, about nine tenths found once; its top ten account for around 20%. Sequencing used peripheral blood. Receptors originate from an elderly woman with COVID-19, enrolled during active disease.

This chain links TRBV5-1 with TRBJ1-1; TRBD1 might be the D (5 bases). Germline V CDR1 and CDR2: SGHRS, YFSETQ. The CDR3 runs to 15 residues. Trimming took off 6 bases at V and 4 bases at J, with 19 bases between the two ends. The CDR3 reads CASNPRGGSGTEAFF. The CDR3 region has the DNA TGCGCCAGCAACCCCCGGGGGGGGAGTGGCACTGAAGCTTTCTTT.

The chain uses TRBV15 and TRBJ2-5; TRBD2 matches 9 bases. The CDR3 is 17 amino acids. The germline V gene has CDR1 LNHNV and CDR2 YYDKDF (reference sequence). The trim removed 0 bases at V and 0 bases at J, leaving 5 bases unmatched. CDR3: CATSRDRSGGHQETQYF. CDR3 bases: TGTGCCACCAGCAGAGATCGGAGCGGGGGGCACCAAGAGACCCAGTACTTC.

This clone appeared a single time. The V gene is TRBV6-5, the J gene TRBJ1-1; the match to TRBD1 covers 7 bases. Germline CDR1 and CDR2: MNHEY and SVGAGI. The length of the CDR3 is 12 residues. J was trimmed by 0 bases and V by 11 bases; bases with no gene match: 3. The CDR3 spells CAADRMNTEAFF. The CDR3, as DNA: TGTGCCGCGGACAGGATGAACACTGAAGCTTTCTTT.

This clone turned up a few times. This chain connects TRBV27 to TRBJ2-7, with 7 bases aligning to TRBD2. Per germline, CDR1 MNHEY and CDR2 SMNVEV (reference sequence). V lost 2 bases, J lost 3 bases, and 4 bases stayed unmatched. There are 14 residues in the CDR3. This CDR3 reads CASSLGREGYEQYF. In DNA, the CDR3 is TGTGCCAGCAGTTTAGGTAGGGAGGGCTACGAGCAGTACTTC.

The chain links TRBV3-1 (or the pseudogene TRBV3-2) to TRBJ2-1, with D tentatively TRBD1 (6 bases). Trimming removed 0 bases at V and 9 bases at J, with 9 bases between. Germline V CDR1 and CDR2: LGHDT, YNNKEL (reference sequence). CDR3 length: 13 residues. CDR3 sequence (DNA): TGTGCCAGCAGCCAAGATCTCAGGGGTGAGCAGTTCTTC. This translates into CASSQDLRGEQFF.

This rearrangement joins TRBV18 to TRBJ1-2, with 7 bases aligning to TRBD1. The length of the CDR3 is 14 residues. Trimming removed 5 bases from V and 4 bases from J; junction bases left unmatched: 7. The germline V gene has CDR1 KGHSH and CDR2 LQKENI. CDR3 in DNA: TGTGCCAGCTCAGCAAACGACAGGGTCTATGGCTACACCTTC. Encoded protein: CASSANDRVYGYTF.

The chain combines TRBV7-2 with TRBJ1-1; D may be TRBD1 (6 bases). The CDR3 has 13 amino acids. The V end was cut by 4 bases, the J end by 2 bases, with 8 bases between. Germline V gene lookup returns CDR1 SGHTA and CDR2 FQGNSA. Here the CDR3 reads CASSSQGNTEAFF. CDR3 DNA sequence: TGTGCCAGCAGCTCACAGGGAAACACTGAAGCTTTCTTT. Combining the CDR3 with reference TRBV7-2 and TRBJ1-1 gives the whole variable domain GAGVSQSPSNKVTEKGKDVELRCDPISGHTALYWYRQSLGQGLEFLIYFQGNSAPDKSGLPSDRFSAERTGGSVSTLTIQRTQQEDSAVYLCASSSQGNTEAFFGQGTRLTVV.

V is TRBV6-1 and J is TRBJ2-2, with D possibly matching TRBD1 (6 bases). The ends were cut back, 2 bases at V and 8 bases at J, with 18 bases in the middle. Germline V gene data show CDR1 as MNHNS and CDR2 as SASEGT. This CDR3 contains 16 residues. The CDR3 sequence: CASSERTASTVGELFF. For the CDR3, the DNA is TGTGCCAGCAGTGAACGGACAGCGTCAACCGTGGGGGAGCTGTTTTTT.

V is TRBV21-1 and J is TRBJ2-1; TRBD2 is the table's D call and was not checked against the DNA. TRBV21-1 represents a pseudogene. This CDR3 is built from 19 residues. The CDR3 sequence is CASSKGMGKAGGLYNEQFF. The CDR3 DNA sequence: TGTGCCAGCAGCAAAGGAATGGGAAAAGCGGGGGGGCTCTACAATGAGCAGTTCTTC.

V is TRBV3-1 (or the pseudogene TRBV3-2) and J is TRBJ2-3; 14 bases line up with TRBD2. There are 18 residues in the CDR3. V shed 2 bases and J 3 bases; nucleotides not matched to a gene: 7. CDR1 and CDR2 (germline): LGHDT, YNNKEL (reference sequence). The CDR3 nucleotides are TGTGCCAGCAGCCAATGGGGGACTAGCGGGGGAGGAACAGATACGCAGTATTTT. This gives the protein CASSQWGTSGGGTDTQYF.

V and J are TRBV18 and TRBJ1-6, with a tentative D call TRBD1 (6 bases). This CDR3 is 11 amino acids long. Trimming removed 4 bases from V and 15 bases from J, with 10 bases in between. Germline lookup yields CDR1 KGHSH and CDR2 LQKENI. The CDR3 is CASSQGDSLHF. The CDR3 DNA sequence: TGTGCCAGCTCACAGGGGGATAGCCTCCACTTT.

This chain uses TRBV10-2 with TRBJ1-5; TRBD1 is a possible D gene (5 bases). This CDR3 spans 13 amino acids. V was clipped by 3 bases and J by 6 bases, with 9 bases between them. Per the germline V gene, CDR1 is WSHSY and CDR2 is SAAADI. The CDR3 reads CASSERGSQPQHF. As DNA, the CDR3 is TGCGCCAGCAGTGAAAGGGGTTCTCAGCCCCAGCATTTT.

This chain uses TRBV9 with TRBJ1-2; unclear D gene. The V end was cut by 4 bases, the J end by 4 bases, with 8 bases between. CDR1 and CDR2 (germline): SGDLS, YYNGEE. This CDR3 comprises 12 residues. As DNA, the CDR3 is TGTGCCAGCAGCCCGGTCGGCTATGGCTACACCTTC. It is translated as CASSPVGYGYTF. Using reference TRBV9 and TRBJ1-2 for the parts outside the CDR3, the full variable domain is DSGVTQTPKHLITATGQRVTLRCSPRSGDLSVYWYQQSLDQGLQFLIQYYNGEERAKGNILERFSAQQFPDLHSELNLSSLELGDSALYFCASSPVGYGYTFGSGTRLTVV.

This rearrangement joins TRBV7-2 to TRBJ2-1; 10 bases are shared with TRBD2. V dropped 3 bases and J dropped 15; count of bases not matched to a gene: 17. Germline assignment: CDR1 SGHTA and CDR2 FQGNSA. The CDR3 sequence is 16 residues long. This chain's CDR3 is CASSFWGASGGSEWFF. As DNA, the CDR3 is TGTGCCAGCAGCTTTTGGGGAGCTAGCGGGGGCTCGGAGTGGTTCTTC.

The rearrangement joins TRBV30 to TRBJ1-1; no clear D. This CDR3 spans 13 amino acids. The V end lost 2 bases, the J end lost 1 base, and 8 bases lay between the germline ends. CDR1 is GTSNPN and CDR2 is SVGIG in the germline V gene (reference sequence). The CDR3 region has the DNA TGTGCCTGGAGTCTCAACGGGAACACTGAAGCTTTCTTT. It specifies CAWSLNGNTEAFF. Drawing the rest from reference TRBV30 and TRBJ1-1, the complete variable domain is SQTIHQWPATLVQPVGSPLSLECTVEGTSNPNLYWYRQAAGRGLQLLFYSVGIGQISSEVPQNLSASRPQDRQFILSSKKLLLSDSGFYLCAWSLNGNTEAFFGQGTRLTVV.

In this sample, this clone turned up a few times. In DNA form, the CDR3 reads TGTGCCAGCTCACCAGGGCAGGGGACCGGGGAGCTGTTTTTT. As protein: CASSPGQGTGELFF. This chain connects TRBV18 to TRBJ2-2, with a tentative D call TRBD1 (6 bases). Germline V gene lookup returns CDR1 KGHSH and CDR2 LQKENI. Trimming removed 2 bases at V and 5 bases at J, with 9 bases between. The CDR3 loop spans 14 amino acids. Using reference TRBV18 and TRBJ2-2 for the parts outside the CDR3, the full variable domain is NAGVMQNPRHLVRRRGQEARLRCSPMKGHSHVYWYRQLPEEGLKFMVYLQKENIIDESGMPKERFSAEFPKEGPSILRIQQVVRGDSAAYFCASSPGQGTGELFFGEGSRLTVL.

The rearrangement uses TRBV5-5 and TRBJ2-5; D possibly corresponds to TRBD2 (5 bases). The ends were cut back, 3 bases at V and 4 bases at J, with 10 bases in the middle. The CDR3 spans 13 residues. Germline V gene lookup returns CDR1 SGHKS and CDR2 YYEKEE (reference sequence). Written as DNA, the CDR3 is TGTGCCAGCAGCTCCCCGGGGAGAGAGACCCAGTACTTC. This encodes CASSSPGRETQYF. Full variable domain (missing parts from reference TRBV5-5 and TRBJ2-5): DAGVTQSPTHLIKTRGQQVTLRCSPISGHKSVSWYQQVLGQGPQFIFQYYEKEERGRGNFPDRFSARQFPNYSSELNVNALLLGDSALYLCASSSPGRETQYFGPGTRLLVL.

The chain has TRBV5-3 and TRBJ1-1; D is undetermined. TRBV5-3 is marked as an open reading frame, function uncertain. The V end was cut by 1 base, the J end by 0 bases, with 7 bases between. This CDR3 comprises 14 residues. This CDR3 reads CARSLSPLNTEAFF. CDR3 coding DNA: TGTGCCAGAAGCTTGTCTCCCCTGAACACTGAAGCTTTCTTT.

The chain carries TRBV6-6 and TRBJ2-7, with TRBD1 matching over 8 bases. Trimming removed 6 bases from V and 3 bases from J; junction bases left unmatched: 10. Germline assignment: CDR1 MNHNY and CDR2 SVGAGI (reference sequence). The length of the CDR3 is 15 residues. CDR3: CASRQTGQVVYEQYF. CDR3 sequence (DNA): TGTGCCAGCAGACAAACGGGACAGGTTGTCTACGAGCAGTACTTC.

This clone appeared a few times. The chain couples TRBV9 to TRBJ2-5, with D tentatively TRBD2 (7 bases). Per the germline V gene, CDR1 is SGDLS and CDR2 is YYNGEE. The CDR3 extends over 15 amino acids. The germline V and J ends were trimmed by 0 bases and 5 bases, with 14 bases remaining between them. CDR3 sequence: CASSVGAGAPETQYF. The CDR3 nucleotides read TGTGCCAGCAGCGTAGGGGCGGGGGCCCCTGAGACCCAGTACTTC.

J is TRBJ2-1 and V is TRBV19; 8 bases map to TRBD2. Looked up from germline, CDR1 is LNHDA and CDR2 is SQIVND (reference sequence). V gave up 6 bases and J gave up 8 bases; unmatched junction bases: 15. The CDR3 is made up of 16 amino acids. The CDR3 sequence: CASSNRGLAFRDEQFF. The DNA for the CDR3 is TGTGCCAGTAGCAACAGAGGACTAGCCTTCCGGGATGAGCAGTTCTTC.

This clone was counted once. The chain employs TRBV6-5 and TRBJ1-3, with D uncertain. Trimming left V 3 bases short and J 8 bases short, with 14 bases between. This CDR3 has 14 residues. The germline V gene has CDR1 MNHEY and CDR2 SVGAGI. The CDR3 DNA sequence: TGTGCCAGCAGTTATTTGACTCCCGGAGACACCATATATTTT. This translates into CASSYLTPGDTIYF.

This chain uses TRBV10-1 with TRBJ2-7; 9 bases are shared with TRBD1. This CDR3 has 14 residues. From germline, CDR1 is WNHNN and CDR2 SYGVQD (reference sequence). Trimming removed 5 bases from V and 6 bases from J; junction bases left unmatched: 8. CDR3 protein: CASSPSGTGTEQYF. The DNA of the CDR3 is TGCGCCAGCAGTCCCAGCGGGACAGGGACCGAGCAGTACTTC.

The rearrangement uses TRBV18 and TRBJ2-4; D may be TRBD2 (5 bases). The CDR3 is 15 amino acids. Germline-derived CDR1 and CDR2 are KGHSH and LQKENI. Trimming removed 3 bases from V and 6 bases from J, with 15 bases in between. CDR3 residues: CASSPTNQNLNIQYF. The CDR3 DNA follows: TGTGCCAGCTCACCGACTAACCAGAACCTAAACATTCAGTACTTC. Drawing the rest from reference TRBV18 and TRBJ2-4, the complete variable domain is NAGVMQNPRHLVRRRGQEARLRCSPMKGHSHVYWYRQLPEEGLKFMVYLQKENIIDESGMPKERFSAEFPKEGPSILRIQQVVRGDSAAYFCASSPTNQNLNIQYFGAGTRLSVL.

This chain's CDR3 is CASSVAQGSDEKLFF. The CDR3 DNA is TGTGCCAGCAGCGTCGCTCAGGGATCTGATGAAAAACTGTTTTTT. This rearrangement joins TRBV9 to TRBJ1-4; D is perhaps TRBD1 (5 bases). Germline V gene lookup returns CDR1 SGDLS and CDR2 YYNGEE. The V gene lost 2 bases and the J gene lost 6 bases, with 14 bases spanning the gap. This CDR3 is built from 15 residues.

This sequence joins TRBV6-1 and TRBJ1-5, with D maybe TRBD1 (6 bases). This CDR3 has 15 amino acids. CDR1 MNHNS and CDR2 SASEGT come from the germline V gene. V dropped 0 bases and J dropped 6 bases, with 12 bases sitting between them. CDR3 sequence: CASSEALGQPQPQHF. The CDR3 DNA sequence: TGTGCCAGCAGTGAAGCCCTTGGACAGCCTCAGCCCCAGCATTTT.

V and J are TRBV4-1 and TRBJ2-7; D not certain. Trimming took off 0 bases at V and 0 bases at J, with 6 bases between the two ends. Germline values: CDR1 MGHRA, CDR2 YSYEKL. This CDR3 comprises 14 residues. The CDR3 protein is CASSQEWSSYEQYF. The DNA for the CDR3 is TGCGCCAGCAGCCAAGAATGGAGCTCCTACGAGCAGTACTTC.